The rows below give T cell receptor beta chains drawn from one sample of a study of blood T cell repertoires in COVID-19. Produced via immunoSEQ multiplex PCR; TCRdb's table is partial and in-frame only. Among hundreds of thousands of clones listed, approximately 89% were seen once. Material: peripheral blood. These receptors all come from a woman in her forties or fifties with COVID-19, enrolled during active disease. Each CDR3 is given with its conserved first and last residue. A D gene is named only where the DNA matches it firmly. Not every row has a clone size; where given, it reads once, few, many or a size class.

TRBJ1-6,.,TRBV11-2,.,TGTGCCAGCAGCTCGTTAGGGGGATCAAATTCACCCCTCCACTTT,CASSSLGGSNSPLHF
TRBJ1-4,.,TRBV11-2,.,TGTGCCAGCAGCTTAGCATACAGGGTTGGAGAAAAACTGTTTTTT,CASSLAYRVGEKLFF
TRBJ2-5,TRBD2,TRBV29-1,once,TGCAGCGTTGGCCGGGGGGGCGAAGAGACCCAGTACTTC,CSVGRGGEETQYF
TRBJ2-7,TRBD1,TRBV19,.,TGTGCCAGTAGTACCGGACAGGGCAGCTCCTACGAGCAGTACTTC,CASSTGQGSSYEQYF
TRBJ2-7,TRBD2,TRBV27,.,TGTGCGGGGGGGAACTACGAGCAGTACTTC,CAGGNYEQYF
TRBJ1-1,.,TRBV5-5,.,TGTGCCAGCAGCCAGGAATATGGCACTTTGAACACTGAAGCTTTCTTT,CASSQEYGTLNTEAFF
TRBJ1-1,TRBD1,TRBV6-1,.,TGTGCCAGCAGTGCATCGGCCCCTGGGACAGGGACCACTGAAGCTTTCTTT,CASSASAPGTGTTEAFF
TRBJ1-2,.,TRBV5-6,.,TGTGCCAGCAGCTTGAACTCGCGGGGCTACACCTTC,CASSLNSRGYTF
TRBJ1-1,TRBD1,TRBV12-3/TRBV12-4,.,TGTGCCAGCCGGGGACAGGGTAGGACTGAAGCTTTCTTT,CASRGQGRTEAFF
TRBJ2-1,TRBD2,TRBV5-1,.,TGCGCCAGCAGCTTGGGTGGGAGGGAGCTCAACAATGAGCAGTTCTTC,CASSLGGRELNNEQFF
TRBJ1-5,.,TRBV6-1,few,TGTGCCAGCAGTGAAGCGCTTCCAATCAGGCCCCAGCATTTT,CASSEALPIRPQHF
TRBJ2-2,TRBD1,TRBV6-6,.,TGTGCCAGCAGTCCGCGGACAGGAAACACCGGGGAGCTGTTTTTT,CASSPRTGNTGELFF